The sample holds a few counts of the clone carrying this T cell receptor beta chain. Its antigen is unknown. This record belongs to a study of shared clonotypes between healthy human individuals. Study-wide context: The plates for each donor numbered three CD4 naive, three CD4 memory, two CD8 naive and one CD8 memory. Study-level results: Sequencing depth was expected to influence donor clonotype sharing.

Donors were Caucasian adults residing in Nashville, Tennessee, USA. Assay: immunoSEQ multiplex PCR; the TCRdb copy retains only in-frame clones and omits some. The sample has around 1,000,000 clones; 70% to 85% are singletons. What was sequenced was memory CD4+ T cells from PBMCs. Indicated subset: CD45RA-negative fraction. The sequence was collected from a man younger than 35 in good health. Some clones in this sample may be carry-over from other donors' samples.

CDR3 sequence: CASRLGGAGNTIYF. The CDR3 bases are TGTGCCAGCAGGCTGGGCGGGGCTGGAAACACCATATATTTT. The V and J genes are TRBV28 and TRBJ1-3; D is uncertain. This CDR3 is built from 14 residues. Germline CDR1 is MDHEN and CDR2 is SYDVKM. Trimming took 6 bases from V and 2 from J, leaving 11 bases between them.